A single sample gave rise to the 10 T cell receptor beta chains below, sequenced in a study of T cells after yellow fever vaccination. TCRdb re-analysed the 5' RACE reads in MiXCR, keeping a single row per CDR3 protein. The sample consists of some 120,000 distinct CDR3 sequences, 8.9% of them appearing once. This material consisted of CD8+ T cells sorted from PBMCs, taken on the day of the yellow fever booster vaccination. The receptors derive from a man in his late teens or twenties who received the YFV17D yellow fever vaccine.

This clonotype was observed a few times. The chain has TRBV27 and TRBJ1-2; tentatively, D is TRBD1 (5 bases). V lost 3 bases, J lost 6 bases, and 17 bases lay in between. Germline V gene sequence: CDR1 MNHEY, CDR2 SMNVEV (reference sequence). This CDR3 has 15 amino acids. Here the CDR3 DNA reads TGTGCCAGCAGTTTGGGGGTGGGGCGCGACCATGGCTACACCTTC. It is translated as CASSLGVGRDHGYTF.

This clonotype came up a few times. The J gene is TRBJ2-7, the V gene TRBV6-2 or TRBV6-3; D call uncertain. In germline, CDR1 is MNHEY, CDR2 SVGEGT. The V gene lost 3 bases and the J gene lost 1 base, with 4 bases spanning the gap. CDR3 size: 12 residues. The CDR3, as DNA: TGTGCCAGCAGTTATGCTTCCTACGAGCAGTACTTC. This codes for CASSYASYEQYF.

This clonotype was found many times. The J gene is TRBJ2-1, the V gene TRBV20-1; D unclear. This CDR3 has 15 amino acids. Germline V gene sequence: CDR1 DFQATT, CDR2 SNEGSKA (reference sequence). The germline V and J ends were trimmed by 1 base and 2 bases, with 12 bases remaining between them. This CDR3 reads CSARGSRQAYNEQFF. In DNA form, the CDR3 reads TGCAGTGCTAGAGGGTCTCGGCAGGCCTACAATGAGCAGTTCTTC.

This clonotype has a count of ten or more. The chain uses TRBV25-1 and TRBJ1-1, with 7 nucleotides matching TRBD1. This CDR3 has 14 amino acids. The germline V gene encodes CDR1 MGHDK and CDR2 SYGVNS. The junction had 8 bases not matched to a gene; V was cut back by 2 bases and J by 8 bases. CDR3 protein: CASSEIGTVPEAFF. In DNA form, the CDR3 reads TGTGCCAGCAGTGAAATAGGGACAGTTCCCGAAGCTTTCTTT.

The chain links TRBV5-1 to TRBJ1-2; TRBD1 matches 7 bases. With 0 bases clipped from V and 1 base from J, the junction kept 6 bases outside the gene matches. Germline CDR1 SGHRS, CDR2 YFSETQ. CDR3 size: 16 residues. CDR3 nucleotides: TGCGCCAGCAGCTTGGGCCGGGACAGCTTTAACTATGGCTACACCTTC. Encoded protein: CASSLGRDSFNYGYTF. Full variable domain (remainder filled in from reference TRBV5-1 and TRBJ1-2): KAGVTQTPRYLIKTRGQQVTLSCSPISGHRSVSWYQQTPGQGLQFLFEYFSETQRNKGNFPGRFSGRQFSNSRSEMNVSTLELGDSALYLCASSLGRDSFNYGYTFGSGTRLTVV.

The chain uses TRBV4-1 and TRBJ1-5; D ambiguous. The CDR3 spans 15 residues. Germline CDR1 MGHRA, CDR2 YSYEKL. With 4 bases removed from V and 7 bases from J, the gap between germline ends came to 17 bases. This CDR3 reads CASSLAHDAGQPQHF. The CDR3 nucleotides read TGCGCCAGCAGCCTAGCCCACGACGCGGGGCAGCCCCAGCATTTT.

This clonotype was counted a few times. The chain couples TRBV7-2 to TRBJ2-7; 9 nucleotides line up with TRBD2. This CDR3 has 14 residues. The trim removed 3 bases at V and 2 bases at J, leaving 2 bases unmatched. Germline V lookup: CDR1 SGHTA, CDR2 FQGNSA. This chain's CDR3 is CASSLASGAYEQYF. The CDR3 nucleotides are TGTGCCAGCAGCTTGGCTAGCGGGGCCTACGAGCAGTACTTC.

The chain links TRBV28 to TRBJ1-1; 7 bases agree with TRBD1. The germline gives CDR1 MDHEN, CDR2 SYDVKM. This CDR3 region has 16 residues. V lost 4 bases and J lost 1; bases outside the gene matches: 9. Written as DNA, the CDR3 is TGTGCCAGCAGTTCTGGTCGGGACAGTCAGAACACTGAAGCTTTCTTT. Its translation: CASSSGRDSQNTEAFF. Based on the CDR3 plus reference TRBV28 and TRBJ1-1, the full variable domain is DVKVTQSSRYLVKRTGEKVFLECVQDMDHENMFWYRQDPGLGLRLIYFSYDVKMKEKGDIPEGYSVSREKKERFSLILESASTNQTSMYLCASSSGRDSQNTEAFFGQGTRLTVV.

In its sample, this clonotype was seen a few times. The chain's CDR3 is CASSKTTASTGELFF. The DNA for the CDR3 is TGTGCCAGCAGCAAGACGACCGCGAGCACCGGGGAGCTGTTTTTT. This chain uses TRBV7-9 with TRBJ2-2; D is undetermined. The CDR3 length is 15 residues. Germline CDR1 is SEHNR and CDR2 is FQNEAQ (reference sequence). V was cut by 5 bases and J by 4 bases, with 14 bases left in between.

This clonotype was seen a handful of times. The V and J genes are TRBV20-1 and TRBJ1-5; no clear D. The CDR3 extends over 18 amino acids. The ends were cut back, 3 bases at V and 4 bases at J, with 25 bases in the middle. Per the germline V gene, CDR1 is DFQATT and CDR2 is SNEGSKA (reference sequence). CDR3 sequence reads: CSASGKIGPSGLNQPQHF. Written as DNA, the CDR3 is TGCAGTGCTAGCGGAAAGATCGGACCAAGTGGCCTGAATCAGCCCCAGCATTTT.